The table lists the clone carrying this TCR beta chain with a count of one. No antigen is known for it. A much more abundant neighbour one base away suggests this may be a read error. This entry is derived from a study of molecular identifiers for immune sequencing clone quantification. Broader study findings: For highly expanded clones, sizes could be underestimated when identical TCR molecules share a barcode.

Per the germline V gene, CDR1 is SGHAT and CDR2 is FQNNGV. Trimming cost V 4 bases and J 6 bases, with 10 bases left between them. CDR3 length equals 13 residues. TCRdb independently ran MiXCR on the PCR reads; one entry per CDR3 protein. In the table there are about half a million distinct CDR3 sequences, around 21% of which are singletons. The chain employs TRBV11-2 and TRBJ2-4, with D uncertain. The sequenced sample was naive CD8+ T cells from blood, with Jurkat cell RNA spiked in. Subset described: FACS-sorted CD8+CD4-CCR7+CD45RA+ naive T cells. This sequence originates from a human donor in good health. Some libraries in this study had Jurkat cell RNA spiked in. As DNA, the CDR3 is TGTGCCAGCAGCTGCCACTCAGGAAACATTCAGTACTTC. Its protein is CASSCHSGNIQYF.